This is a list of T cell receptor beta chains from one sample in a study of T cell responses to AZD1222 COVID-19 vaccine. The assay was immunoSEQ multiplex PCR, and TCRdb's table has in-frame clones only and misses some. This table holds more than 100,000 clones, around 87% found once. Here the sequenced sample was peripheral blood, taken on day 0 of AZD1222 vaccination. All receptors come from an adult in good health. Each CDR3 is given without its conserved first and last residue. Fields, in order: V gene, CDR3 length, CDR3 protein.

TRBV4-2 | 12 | ASSQDIAEETQY
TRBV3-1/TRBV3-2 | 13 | ASRPGTGDYNEQF
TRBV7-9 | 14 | ASSPRGGGGTDTQY
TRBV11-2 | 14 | ASSLVGRDAINTIY
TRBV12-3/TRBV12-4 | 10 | ASSLEGVIQY
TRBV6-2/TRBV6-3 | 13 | ASSDGDRFSQPQH
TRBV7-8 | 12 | ASSFGHLLYGYT
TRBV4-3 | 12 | ASSQGRRAYGYT
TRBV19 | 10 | ATGVVKSPLH
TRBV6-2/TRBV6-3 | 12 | ASSYSQNGETQY
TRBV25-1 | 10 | ASSEEGYGYT
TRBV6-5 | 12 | ASSYSNEDSPLH
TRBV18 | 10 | ASSPDREGYT
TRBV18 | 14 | ASSFRDRGPRETQY
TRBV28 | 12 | ASSWDLSNQPQH
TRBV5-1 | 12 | ASRPSTGGTEAF
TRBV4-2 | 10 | ASSQGQGRVH
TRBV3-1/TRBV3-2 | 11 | ASRPDSSYEQY
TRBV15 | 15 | ATSRDSPSRAYNEQF
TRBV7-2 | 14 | ASSWGGGSANYGYT
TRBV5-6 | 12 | ASSLPGQGSEQY
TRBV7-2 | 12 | ASSTWDSGNTIY
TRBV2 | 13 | ASRETDRVNYEQY
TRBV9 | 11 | ASSPDRDTEAF
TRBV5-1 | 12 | ASASGGSYNEQF
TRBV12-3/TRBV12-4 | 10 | ASSLNGYGYT
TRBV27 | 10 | ASRGNTDTQY
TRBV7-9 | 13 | ASSHIAGGSTEAF
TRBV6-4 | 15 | ASSDSGQGAPNEKLF
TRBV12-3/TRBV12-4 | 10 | ASSTQGKGYT
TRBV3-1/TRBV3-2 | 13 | ASSQDSGSGGYCT
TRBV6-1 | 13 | ASSEGWGSEGKLF
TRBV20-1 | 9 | SATQEVEQY
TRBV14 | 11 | ASSQRQGSEAF
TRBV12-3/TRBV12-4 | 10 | ASSRQDIEQY
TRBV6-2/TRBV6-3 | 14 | ASSLFGGGSTDTQY
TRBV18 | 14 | ASSPPSLQLNTEAF
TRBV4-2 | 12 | ASSQDLENTEAF
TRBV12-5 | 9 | ASGLGPEAF
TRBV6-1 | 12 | ASSESQGSEKLF
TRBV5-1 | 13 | ASRPNRGSGNTIY
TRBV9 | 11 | ASSVEGQQPQH
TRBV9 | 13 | ASSVAWGGIDTQY
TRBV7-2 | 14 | ASSLSGQGPNTEAF
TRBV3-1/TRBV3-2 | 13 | ASNPSGGAKNIQY
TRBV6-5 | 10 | ASSYAGTVYT
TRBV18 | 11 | ASSPQDGNTIY
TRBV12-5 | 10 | ASGGFNQPQH